Here is one T cell receptor (beta chain) with its context. The table came from immunoSEQ multiplex PCR; TCRdb's copy has only in-frame clones and leaves some out. The table lists roughly 51,000 clones, roughly 91% of them singletons. The data were taken from a study of blood T cell repertoires in COVID-19. V dropped 5 bases and J dropped 11 bases, with 15 bases sitting between them. The CDR3 is made up of 12 amino acids. J is TRBJ1-1 and V is TRBV12-3 or TRBV12-4; D unclear. Sample: peripheral blood. The source of this sequence is a man over 45 with active COVID-19. The CDR3 sequence is CASSTAGIEAFF. The CDR3, as DNA: TGTGCCAGCAGTACGGCCGGGATTGAGGCTTTCTTT.